One sample yielded the 22 T cell receptor beta chains listed below, sequenced in a study of shared clonotypes between healthy human individuals. Measured with immunoSEQ multiplex PCR; TCRdb has only the in-frame clones, and not every one. This table has approximately 2.4 million clones, almost 96% appearing once. Input material: naive CD4+ T cells sorted from blood. Documented subset: CD45RA+ positively selected. These receptors all come from a man younger than 35 in good health.

V and J are TRBV27 and TRBJ1-2; 8 bases match TRBD1. Germline-derived CDR1 and CDR2 are MNHEY and SMNVEV (reference sequence). V lost 5 bases, J lost 7 bases, and 6 bases stayed unmatched. The CDR3 runs 13 residues. The CDR3 DNA reads as TGTGCCAGCAGTCCCAGGGGGCTGCTTGGCTACACCTTC. This sequence encodes CASSPRGLLGYTF.

The chain links TRBV23-1 to TRBJ2-7; 8 bases match TRBD1. TRBV23-1 is reported as an ORF; its role is uncertain. V trimming: 3 bases; J trimming: 5 bases; junction bases outside the gene matches: 9. The CDR3 runs to 15 residues. CDR3: CASSHSRTGSHEQYF. Written as DNA, the CDR3 is TGCGCCAGCAGTCACTCAAGGACAGGGAGTCACGAGCAGTACTTC.

The CDR3 loop is CASSLVMGKGSYEQYF. The CDR3 bases are TGTGCCAGCAGCTTAGTGATGGGGAAGGGGTCCTACGAGCAGTACTTC. The V call is TRBV7-9, the J call TRBJ2-7; TRBD1 is a possible D gene (5 bases). This CDR3 is built from 16 residues. V shed 1 base and J shed 1 base, with 14 bases lying between them. Germline values: CDR1 SEHNR, CDR2 FQNEAQ (reference sequence).

This clone was observed a single time. V is TRBV7-8 and J is TRBJ1-1; the D gene is possibly TRBD1 (5 bases). The CDR3 runs to 15 residues. Germline CDR1 is SGHVS and CDR2 is FQNEAQ. Trimming pared 4 bases from V and 4 bases from J, leaving 16 bases between. Written as DNA, the CDR3 is TGTGCCAGCAGCTCCGACGGGGGTGGGAGCACTGAAGCTTTCTTT. The encoded protein is CASSSDGGGSTEAFF.

V usage is TRBV29-1 and J usage is TRBJ2-1; D unclear. In germline, CDR1 is SQVTM, CDR2 ANQGSEA. With 3 bases removed from V and 5 bases from J, the gap between germline ends came to 8 bases. The CDR3 extends over 12 amino acids. The CDR3 sequence is CSVDRTNNEQFF. The DNA for the CDR3 is TGCAGCGTTGATCGCACAAACAATGAGCAGTTCTTC.

J is TRBJ1-2 and V is TRBV5-6, with D perhaps matching TRBD1 (5 bases). Germline CDR1 and CDR2: SGHDT and YYEEEE. This CDR3 is built from 15 residues. V was trimmed by 4 bases and J by 4 bases, leaving 17 bases between them. The CDR3 protein is CASSPLLGGFYGYTF. In DNA form, the CDR3 reads TGTGCCAGCAGCCCGCTGCTGGGGGGTTTCTATGGCTACACCTTC. The full variable domain, with the rest looked up from reference TRBV5-6 and TRBJ1-2, is DAGVTQSPTHLIKTRGQQVTLRCSPKSGHDTVSWYQQALGQGPQFIFQYYEEEERQRGNFPDRFSGHQFPNYSSELNVNALLLGDSALYLCASSPLLGGFYGYTFGSGTRLTVV.

CDR3 in DNA: TGTGCCAGCAGCCCCCCGAGCGCGGGAGGGCCCGAGCAGTACTTC. Its protein is CASSPPSAGGPEQYF. The V gene is TRBV6-5, the J gene TRBJ2-7; 9 nucleotides match TRBD2. V shed 6 bases and J 6 bases; nucleotides not matched to a gene: 12. Per the germline V gene, CDR1 is MNHEY and CDR2 is SVGAGI. CDR3 length: 15 residues.

The chain has TRBV5-1 and TRBJ2-2; D is possibly TRBD1 (6 bases). V was cut by 3 bases and J by 1 base, with 10 bases left in between. CDR3 length equals 15 residues. Germline V gives CDR1 SGHRS, CDR2 YFSETQ. DNA for the CDR3: TGCGCCAGCAGCTACACAGGGAAGAACACCGGGGAGCTGTTTTTT. This sequence encodes CASSYTGKNTGELFF.

The chain combines TRBV7-3 with TRBJ2-5; D remains unclear. V was pared by 0 bases and J by 1 base, with 6 bases between. This CDR3 is built from 14 residues. Germline CDR1 SGHTA, CDR2 FQGTGA. The CDR3 protein is CASSLTGLQETQYF. The CDR3 DNA is TGTGCCAGCAGCTTAACCGGGCTCCAAGAGACCCAGTACTTC.

The rearrangement uses TRBV11-2 and TRBJ2-5; 9 bases agree with TRBD2. V was pared by 1 base and J by 5 bases, with 8 bases of the junction left unmatched. This CDR3 is built from 16 residues. Germline lookup yields CDR1 SGHAT and CDR2 FQNNGV. The DNA for the CDR3 is TGTGCCAGCAGCTTAGGGGTAGCGGGAGTTCAGGAGACCCAGTACTTC. Protein: CASSLGVAGVQETQYF.

CDR3 amino acids: CASRGQDGSPLHF. Written as DNA, the CDR3 is TGCGCCAGCAGGGGCCAGGACGGGTCACCCCTCCACTTT. The chain joins TRBV5-1 to TRBJ1-6, with D hard to call. Germline V lookup: CDR1 SGHRS, CDR2 YFSETQ. This CDR3 spans 13 amino acids. The V gene lost 5 bases and the J gene lost 10 bases, with 13 bases spanning the gap.

This rearrangement joins TRBV5-1 to TRBJ2-5; D is perhaps TRBD1 (6 bases). The germline V gene has CDR1 SGHRS and CDR2 YFSETQ. Deletions cut 6 bases from V and 4 bases from J, with 19 bases between. This CDR3 has 15 amino acids. The CDR3 DNA follows: TGCGCCAGCAAATCTTCCGGGACACCTGGAGAGACCCAGTACTTC. As protein: CASKSSGTPGETQYF.

CDR3 DNA: TGTGCCAGCAGCCCAGAGGTGGCCGTGAGAAAACTGTTTTTT. This codes for CASSPEVAVRKLFF. The chain is built from TRBV7-2 and TRBJ1-4; D is unclear. This CDR3 contains 14 residues. Germline assignment: CDR1 SGHTA and CDR2 FQGNSA. Deletions cut 5 bases from V and 10 bases from J, with 17 bases between.

In the case of this clone: Other DNA sequences of this sample code for an identical CDR3. The chain employs TRBV5-1 and TRBJ2-2; weak D call: TRBD1 (6 bases). This CDR3 has 15 residues. CDR1 and CDR2 (germline): SGHRS, YFSETQ. Deletions cut 0 bases from V and 2 bases from J, with 8 bases between. In DNA, the CDR3 is TGCGCCAGCAGCTTGGCGGGACAAAACACCGGGGAGCTGTTTTTT. The encoded protein is CASSLAGQNTGELFF.

The J gene is TRBJ2-3, the V gene TRBV28; D is undetermined. There are 13 residues in the CDR3. Looked up from germline, CDR1 is MDHEN and CDR2 is SYDVKM. V was clipped by 2 bases and J by 6 bases, with 9 bases between them. Here the CDR3 reads CASSLEPRDTQYF. Here the CDR3 DNA reads TGTGCCAGCAGTTTAGAGCCGCGGGATACGCAGTATTTT.

This chain connects TRBV10-2 to TRBJ2-5, with a weak D call TRBD2 (5 bases). The J call may be in error: the DNA end matches TRBJ2-7 better. This CDR3 is 12 amino acids long. Germline lookup yields CDR1 WSHSY and CDR2 SAAADI. CDR3 protein: CATRGHSYEQYF. DNA for the CDR3: TGCGCCACCCGCGGGCACTCCTACGAGCAGTACTTC.

The chain employs TRBV12-5 and TRBJ2-7; TRBD1 agrees at 7 bases. The V gene end was trimmed by 0 bases and the J gene end by 3 bases; junction bases not matched to a gene: 2. CDR1 is LGHNT and CDR2 is FRNRAP in the germline V gene. The CDR3 runs to 14 residues. CDR3 nucleotides: TGTGCTAGTGGTTTGGTTAGGACAGGCTACGAGCAGTACTTC. It encodes CASGLVRTGYEQYF.

The gene calls are TRBV2 and TRBJ2-2; 13 nucleotides agree with TRBD2. This CDR3 spans 17 amino acids. V gave up 7 bases and J gave up 0 bases; unmatched junction bases: 5. CDR1 is SNHLY and CDR2 is FYNNEI in the germline V gene. The CDR3 loop is CASTLAGGHANTGELFF. CDR3 in DNA: TGTGCCAGCACACTAGCGGGGGGGCACGCGAACACCGGGGAGCTGTTTTTT.

The chain couples TRBV9 to TRBJ2-2; TRBD2 might be the D (5 bases). V was shortened by 3 bases and J by 5 bases, with 11 bases between the two germline ends. Germline V gives CDR1 SGDLS, CDR2 YYNGEE. The CDR3 runs 14 residues. CDR3 nucleotide sequence: TGTGCCAGCAGCGCTAGCCCTGCGACCGGGGAGCTGTTTTTT. This gives the protein CASSASPATGELFF.

This CDR3 is CASIPFTPISLAKNIQYF. As DNA, the CDR3 is TGTGCCAGCATCCCTTTTACCCCGATATCACTAGCCAAAAACATTCAGTACTTC. The chain links TRBV11-3 to TRBJ2-4; D ambiguous. Looked up from germline, CDR1 is SGHNT and CDR2 is YENEEA. The CDR3 has 18 amino acids. With 7 bases removed from V and 0 bases from J, the gap between germline ends came to 22 bases.

To note about this clone: Different DNA sequences within this sample yield the same CDR3. The chain combines TRBV10-2 with TRBJ2-7; D call uncertain. The CDR3 loop spans 11 amino acids. In germline, CDR1 is WSHSY, CDR2 SAAADI. The V end lost 2 bases, the J end lost 3 bases, and 2 bases lay between the germline ends. Written as DNA, the CDR3 is TGCGCCAGCAGTGAGGTCTACGAGCAGTACTTC. The encoded protein is CASSEVYEQYF.

V is TRBV5-4 and J is TRBJ1-2, with D maybe TRBD1 (5 bases). The CDR3 has 17 amino acids. The germline V and J ends were trimmed by 0 bases and 4 bases, with 19 bases remaining between them. CDR1 SGHNT and CDR2 YYREEE come from the germline V gene (reference sequence). The CDR3 sequence: CASSLALSRGYIYGYTF. The CDR3 DNA is TGTGCCAGCAGCTTGGCACTTTCTAGGGGATATATCTATGGCTACACCTTC. Based on the CDR3 plus reference TRBV5-4 and TRBJ1-2, the full variable domain is ETGVTQSPTHLIKTRGQQVTLRCSSQSGHNTVSWYQQALGQGPQFIFQYYREEENGRGNFPPRFSGLQFPNYSSELNVNALELDDSALYLCASSLALSRGYIYGYTFGSGTRLTVV.